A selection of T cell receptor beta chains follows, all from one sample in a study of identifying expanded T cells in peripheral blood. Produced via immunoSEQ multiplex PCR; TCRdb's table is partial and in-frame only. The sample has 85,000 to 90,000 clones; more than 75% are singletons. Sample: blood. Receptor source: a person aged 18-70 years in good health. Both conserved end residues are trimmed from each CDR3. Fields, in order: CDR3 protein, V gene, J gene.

ASSLVRVTYNEQF	TRBV11-3	TRBJ2-1
ASSYNLRDYGYT	TRBV5-5	TRBJ1-2
ASSLNVGFQRSYEQY	TRBV11-3	TRBJ2-7
ASSRSPGQGYGYT	TRBV7-2	TRBJ1-2
ASSINSGATYNEQF	TRBV19	TRBJ2-1
ASSLGVLGGLRQGYGYT	TRBV5-6	TRBJ1-2
ASRFINEQF	TRBV6-5	TRBJ2-1
ASSALPGQNTSYNEQF	TRBV19	TRBJ2-1
ASSLGDSYGYT	TRBV7-6	TRBJ1-2
ASSSKPGLEAF	TRBV5-6	TRBJ1-1
ATSRSSLNTEAF	TRBV15	TRBJ1-1
ASSVGGGPRYEQY	TRBV6-1	TRBJ2-7
ASSSSPSLAASYNEQF	TRBV7-8	TRBJ2-1
ASAPSKFTGELF	TRBV12-5	TRBJ2-2
ASRRGYTEAF	TRBV27	TRBJ1-1
ASSLGRQPLNEQF	TRBV7-9	TRBJ2-1
ASSKAAMNTEAF	TRBV19	TRBJ1-1
ASSESSYNSPLH	TRBV6-5	TRBJ1-6
ASKRQNTEAF	TRBV10-2	TRBJ1-1
ASSDPWTGTDTQY	TRBV6-1	TRBJ2-3
ASSVHT	TRBV5-1	TRBJ1-2
AISAAQTEAF	TRBV10-3	TRBJ1-1
ASSLRGIPFEQY	TRBV27	TRBJ2-7
ASRSSGPLYEQY	TRBV27	TRBJ2-7
ASKNLTGADTQY	TRBV2	TRBJ2-3
SVLEQGAGTEAF	TRBV29-1	TRBJ1-1
AWRSSGGVDTQY	TRBV30	TRBJ2-3
ASSQDRAGPEGYT	TRBV4-3	TRBJ1-2
ATTGIPGRGYT	TRBV28	TRBJ1-2
AWRRGTEAF	TRBV30	TRBJ1-1
ASSSSGSNTGTGELF	TRBV5-1	TRBJ2-2
ASSLAGLTEAF	TRBV7-9	TRBJ1-1
ASSRFRDTGYEQY	TRBV6-5	TRBJ2-7
AWTKGQGADTQY	TRBV30	TRBJ2-3
SVGEQVDQPQH	TRBV29-1	TRBJ1-5
ASSDLAGGRNEQF	TRBV7-3	TRBJ2-1
ASSLAGDNYGYT	TRBV7-9	TRBJ1-2
ASSKDRVQQPQH	TRBV19	TRBJ1-5
ASSPYREVANTIY	TRBV19	TRBJ1-3
ASKVLGRNEQY	TRBV27	TRBJ2-7
ASSYTGHYGYT	TRBV5-1	TRBJ1-2
ASSRAMGHENNEQF	TRBV4-3	TRBJ2-1
ASSISGPYNEQF	TRBV11-2	TRBJ2-1
ASSPGEFRQPQH	TRBV19	TRBJ1-5
ASSPLVDTQY	TRBV18	TRBJ2-3
ASSPATGRYGYT	TRBV7-9	TRBJ1-2
ASSLASTTTSYNEQF	TRBV7-9	TRBJ2-1
ASREGQGTEAF	TRBV7-9	TRBJ1-1
ASSHRQMNTEAF	TRBV19	TRBJ1-1
ASSERGTGYWGNQPQH	TRBV6-1	TRBJ1-5